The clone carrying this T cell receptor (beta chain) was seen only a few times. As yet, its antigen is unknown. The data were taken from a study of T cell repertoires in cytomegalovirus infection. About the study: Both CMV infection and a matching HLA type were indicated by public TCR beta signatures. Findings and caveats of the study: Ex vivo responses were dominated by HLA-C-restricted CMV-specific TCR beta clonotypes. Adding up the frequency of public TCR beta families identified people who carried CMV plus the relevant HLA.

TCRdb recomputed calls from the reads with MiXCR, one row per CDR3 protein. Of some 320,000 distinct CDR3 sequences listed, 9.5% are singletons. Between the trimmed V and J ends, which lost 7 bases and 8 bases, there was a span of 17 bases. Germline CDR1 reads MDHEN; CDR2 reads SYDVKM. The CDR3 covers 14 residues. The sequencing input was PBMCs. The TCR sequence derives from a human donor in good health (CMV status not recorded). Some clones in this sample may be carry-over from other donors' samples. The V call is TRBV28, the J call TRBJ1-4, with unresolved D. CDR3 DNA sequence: TGTGCCAGCAAACCCCAAGGAGGGAGGGAAAAACTGTTTTTT. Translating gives CASKPQGGREKLFF.